These T cell receptor beta chains were read from a single sample in a study of blood T cell repertoires in COVID-19. Sequencing used immunoSEQ multiplex PCR; TCRdb keeps in-frame clones, though not all of them. The table lists approximately 300,000 clones, 86% of them singletons, with 1.5% to 2% in the top ten. What was sequenced was peripheral blood. All receptors derive from a woman between 45 and 65 years old with acute or convalescent COVID-19. The CDR3 runs from the conserved cysteine through the conserved F or W.

TRBV12-3/TRBV12-4	13	TRBJ2-7	CASSFQGLYEQYF
TRBV19	14	TRBJ1-2	CASTPPGLSLGYTF
TRBV7-2	15	TRBJ1-4	CASSPRRVFNEKLFF
TRBV18	17	TRBJ2-2	CASSPPGTATNTGELFF
TRBV29-1	13	TRBJ1-2	CSVEWGIGYGYTF
TRBV4-2	15	TRBJ1-2	CASSQDSKGEGGYTF
TRBV7-9	12	TRBJ1-5	CASSSAEEPQHF
TRBV7-2	14	TRBJ2-7	CASSRSGSSYEQYF
TRBV28	14	TRBJ2-1	CASSLQSLAGEQFF
TRBV2	14	TRBJ1-2	CASSDTRQGISYTF
TRBV30	12	TRBJ2-1	CALTLAGPEQFF
TRBV7-2	13	TRBJ1-5	CASSLQGEQPQHF
TRBV19	15	TRBJ2-1	CASSIRREPYNEQFF
TRBV10-3	13	TRBJ1-2	CAISPPDSLGYTF
TRBV9	16	TRBJ2-7	CASSRRPGTGGLEQYF
TRBV6-5	15	TRBJ1-1	CASSPGGGAGTEAFF
TRBV7-2	14	TRBJ2-1	CASSRDRDANEQFF
TRBV7-3	13	TRBJ2-2	CASSLLNTGELFF
TRBV7-2	14	TRBJ1-1	CASSLGSVNTEAFF
TRBV18	18	TRBJ2-4	CASSPSYRQGASKNIQYF
TRBV4-3	15	TRBJ1-1	CASSQDLPGGTEAFF
TRBV5-6	17	TRBJ1-4	CASSQGAGLGLNEKLFF
TRBV27	13	TRBJ2-1	CASRLAGGNEQFF
TRBV3-1/TRBV3-2	15	TRBJ1-4	CASSQAAQANEKLFF
TRBV24-1	14	TRBJ2-7	CATSEASGSYEQYF
TRBV27	13	TRBJ1-1	CASSTRQGAEAFF
TRBV27	13	TRBJ2-1	CASSSSSYNEQFF
TRBV2	13	TRBJ1-2	CASSGGQTYGWAF
TRBV28	14	TRBJ2-2	CASSLGGGHGELFF